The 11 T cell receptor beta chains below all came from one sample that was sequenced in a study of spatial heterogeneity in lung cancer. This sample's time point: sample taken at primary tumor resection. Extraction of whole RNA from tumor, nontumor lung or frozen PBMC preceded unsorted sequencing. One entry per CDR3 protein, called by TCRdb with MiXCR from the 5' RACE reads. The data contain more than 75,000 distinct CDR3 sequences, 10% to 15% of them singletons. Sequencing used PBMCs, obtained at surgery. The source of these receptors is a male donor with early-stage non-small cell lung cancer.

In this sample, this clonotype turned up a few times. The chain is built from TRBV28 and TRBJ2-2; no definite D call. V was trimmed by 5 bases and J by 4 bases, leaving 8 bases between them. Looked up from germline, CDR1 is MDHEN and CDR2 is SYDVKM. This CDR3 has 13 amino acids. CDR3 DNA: TGTGCCAGCAGTCTCCGGTCCACCGGGGAGCTGTTTTTT. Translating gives CASSLRSTGELFF.

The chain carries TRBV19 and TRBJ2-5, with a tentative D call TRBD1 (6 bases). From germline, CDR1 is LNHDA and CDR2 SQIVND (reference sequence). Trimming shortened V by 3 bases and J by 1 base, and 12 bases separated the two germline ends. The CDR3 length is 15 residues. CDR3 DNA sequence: TGTGCCAGTAGTATCGGGCGGACAGCCCAAGAGACCCAGTACTTC. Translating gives CASSIGRTAQETQYF.

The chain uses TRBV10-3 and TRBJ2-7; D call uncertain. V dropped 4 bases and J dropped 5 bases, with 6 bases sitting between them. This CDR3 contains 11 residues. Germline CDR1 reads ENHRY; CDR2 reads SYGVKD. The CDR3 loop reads CAISGLNEQYF. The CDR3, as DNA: TGTGCCATCAGTGGATTGAACGAGCAGTACTTC.

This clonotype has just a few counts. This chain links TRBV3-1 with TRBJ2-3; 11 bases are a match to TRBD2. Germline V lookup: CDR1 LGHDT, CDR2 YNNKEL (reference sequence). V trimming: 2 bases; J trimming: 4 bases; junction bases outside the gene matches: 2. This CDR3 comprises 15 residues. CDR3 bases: TGTGCCAGCAGCCAACTAGCGGGGGGCCCAGATACGCAGTATTTT. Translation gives CASSQLAGGPDTQYF.

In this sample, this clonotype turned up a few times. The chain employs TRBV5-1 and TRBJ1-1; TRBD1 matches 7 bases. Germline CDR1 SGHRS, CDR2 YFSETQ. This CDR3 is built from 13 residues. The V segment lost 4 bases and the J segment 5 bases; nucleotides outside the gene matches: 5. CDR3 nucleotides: TGCGCCAGCAGCGCGGGACAGTCAACTGAAGCTTTCTTT. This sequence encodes CASSAGQSTEAFF.

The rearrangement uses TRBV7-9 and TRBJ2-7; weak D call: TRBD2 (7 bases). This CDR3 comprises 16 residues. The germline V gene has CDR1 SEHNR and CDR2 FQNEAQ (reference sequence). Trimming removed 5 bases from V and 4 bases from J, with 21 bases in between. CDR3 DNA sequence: TGTGCCAGCAGCACCCTAGGGGGGGAAAAGGTTTACGAGCAGTACTTC. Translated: CASSTLGGEKVYEQYF.

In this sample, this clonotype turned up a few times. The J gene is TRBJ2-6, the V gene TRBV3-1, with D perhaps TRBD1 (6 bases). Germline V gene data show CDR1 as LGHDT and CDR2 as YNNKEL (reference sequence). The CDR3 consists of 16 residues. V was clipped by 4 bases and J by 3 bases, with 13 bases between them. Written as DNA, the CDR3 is TGTGCCAGCAGCCCACCACAGGGATTTGGGGCCAACGTCCTGACTTTC. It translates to CASSPPQGFGANVLTF.

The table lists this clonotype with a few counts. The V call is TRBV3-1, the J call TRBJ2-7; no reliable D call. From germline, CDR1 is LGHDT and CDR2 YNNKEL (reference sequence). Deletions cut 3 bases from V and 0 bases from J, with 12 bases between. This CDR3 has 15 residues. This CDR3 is CASSQGLAYSYEQYF. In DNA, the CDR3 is TGTGCCAGCAGCCAGGGTCTGGCCTACTCCTACGAGCAGTACTTC.

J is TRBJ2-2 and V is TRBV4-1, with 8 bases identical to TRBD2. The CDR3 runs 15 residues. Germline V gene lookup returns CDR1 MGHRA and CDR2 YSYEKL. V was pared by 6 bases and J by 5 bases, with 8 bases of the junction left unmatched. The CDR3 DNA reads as TGCGCCAGCAGTAACAGGGCGGGAGGAACCGGGGAGCTGTTTTTT. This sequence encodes CASSNRAGGTGELFF.

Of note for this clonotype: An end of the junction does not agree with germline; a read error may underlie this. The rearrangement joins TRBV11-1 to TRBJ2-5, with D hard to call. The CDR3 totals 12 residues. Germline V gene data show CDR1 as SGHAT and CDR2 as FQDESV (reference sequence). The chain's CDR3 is CVSSWDRETQYF. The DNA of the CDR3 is TGTGTCAGCAGCTGGGATCGAGAGACCCAGTACTTC.

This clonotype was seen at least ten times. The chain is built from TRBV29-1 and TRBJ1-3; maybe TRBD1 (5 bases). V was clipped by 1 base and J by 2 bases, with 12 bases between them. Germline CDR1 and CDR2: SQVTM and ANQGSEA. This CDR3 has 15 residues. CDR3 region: CSVEGQGSTGNTIYF. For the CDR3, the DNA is TGCAGCGTTGAAGGCCAGGGTAGCACTGGAAACACCATATATTTT.